The sequence of this TCR beta chain was determined in a study of CD8 T cells in ankylosing spondylitis. Trimming took 6 bases from V and 4 from J; bases not matched to a gene: 3. Looked up from germline, CDR1 is DFQATT and CDR2 is SNEGSKA (reference sequence). The CDR3 runs to 13 residues. This clonotype was seen a handful of times. The antigen is unknown. Findings and limits, study-wide: A TCR beta motif of fewer than ten highly homologous variants appeared characteristic of ankylosing spondylitis blood.

TCRdb re-called the 5' RACE reads through MiXCR, storing one row per CDR3 protein. The table records some 290,000 distinct CDR3 sequences, around 20% of them present only once. The sample taken for sequencing was blood, either unsorted or a sorted T cell fraction (not recorded which). The chain couples TRBV20-1 to TRBJ2-7; 13 nucleotides match TRBD2. The source of this sequence is a male donor with ankylosing spondylitis or in good health (not recorded which). The CDR3 nucleotides are TGCAGTGCCGGACTAGCGGGAGTTTACGAGCAGTACGTC. Its protein product is CSAGLAGVYEQYV.